The 18 T cell receptor beta chains presented below share a single source sample, sequenced in a study of T-cell reconstitution after alpha-beta-depleted transplantation in children. TCRbeta library construction was performed incorporating unique molecular identifiers. TCRdb processed the PCR reads anew with MiXCR; each CDR3 protein has one entry. The table lists approximately 190,000 distinct CDR3 sequences, 6.3% of them singletons. The specimen was PBMCs, collected before TCRalphabeta/CD19-depleted stem cell transplant. The receptors derive from a girl under three years old with combined immunodeficiency, due to receive a stem cell transplant.

This clonotype was seen at least ten times. DNA of the CDR3: TGCAGCGTTGAGGGGCAGGGGTGGGTCAATGAGCAGTTCTTC. This translates into CSVEGQGWVNEQFF. The rearrangement joins TRBV29-1 to TRBJ2-1, with TRBD1 as a possible D gene (6 bases). Trimming removed 3 bases at V and 6 bases at J, with 15 bases between. The germline CDR1 and CDR2 sequences are SQVTM and ANQGSEA. The CDR3 has 14 residues.

This clonotype has more than one count but fewer than ten. This chain uses TRBV29-1 with TRBJ2-7; D tentatively fits TRBD1 or TRBD2 (5 bases each). V was trimmed by 1 base and J by 0 bases, leaving 16 bases between them. The germline V gene has CDR1 SQVTM and CDR2 ANQGSEA. CDR3 length: 16 amino acids. CDR3 residues: CSVEAAGTLSSYEQYF. The CDR3 DNA sequence: TGCAGCGTTGAAGCGGCCGGGACGCTCAGCTCCTACGAGCAGTACTTC.

The chain has TRBV5-1 and TRBJ2-1, with 16 bases lining up with TRBD2. Germline loops: CDR1 SGHRS, CDR2 YFSETQ. J gave up 9 bases and V 4 bases, and 7 bases lay outside the gene matches. CDR3 length equals 16 residues. CDR3 bases: TGCGCCAGCAGCCCGGGACTAGCGGGAGGGAACGGTGAGCAGTTCTTC. Protein sequence: CASSPGLAGGNGEQFF.

In its sample, this clonotype was seen many times. The rearrangement links TRBV5-6 to TRBJ1-2; TRBD1 matches 9 bases. Germline CDR1 SGHDT, CDR2 YYEEEE. Unmatched junction bases numbered 4, after V lost 4 bases and J lost 3 bases. The CDR3 extends over 14 amino acids. The CDR3 DNA is TGTGCCAGCAGCCCCGGGACAGGGCACTATGGCTACACCTTC. Amino acids: CASSPGTGHYGYTF.

This clonotype has ten or more counts. This rearrangement joins TRBV5-1 to TRBJ1-2, with 7 positions matching TRBD1. The CDR3 consists of 12 residues. Germline values: CDR1 SGHRS, CDR2 YFSETQ. Trimming removed 4 bases from V and 12 bases from J; junction bases left unmatched: 9. CDR3 in DNA: TGCGCCAGCAGCGTCAACAGGGGAGAGAACACCTTC. Its protein product is CASSVNRGENTF.

In its sample, this clonotype was seen many times. The rearrangement links TRBV12-3 or TRBV12-4 to TRBJ2-1; 7 bases are a match to TRBD1. V lost 3 bases to trimming and J lost 8 bases; unmatched junction nucleotides: 4. The CDR3 has 13 amino acids. The CDR3 sequence is CASSLYGTDEQFF. The CDR3 nucleotides are TGTGCCAGCAGTTTGTACGGGACAGATGAGCAGTTCTTC.

This clonotype was seen at least ten times. This chain joins TRBV7-8 and TRBJ2-3, with 8 bases that match TRBD2. The V and J ends lost 1 base and 5 bases, in that order; junction bases with no gene match: 5. From germline, CDR1 is SGHVS and CDR2 FQNEAQ. This CDR3 has 15 amino acids. CDR3 region: CASSLVGLVEDTQYF. The CDR3, as DNA: TGTGCCAGCAGCTTAGTGGGACTAGTAGAAGATACGCAGTATTTT.

This clonotype was seen at least ten times. The gene calls are TRBV7-2 and TRBJ2-1; 11 bases agree with TRBD2. CDR1 and CDR2 from the germline V gene are SGHTA and FQGNSA. V was clipped by 2 bases and J by 8 bases; unmatched bases: 8. The CDR3 has 16 residues. Here the CDR3 reads CASSLYSGGVLDEQFF. DNA for the CDR3: TGTGCCAGCAGCTTATATAGCGGGGGGGTATTGGATGAGCAGTTCTTC.

This clonotype has a handful of counts. V is TRBV2 and J is TRBJ2-7; weak D call: TRBD2 (5 bases). The CDR3 has 14 amino acids. Germline CDR1 SNHLY, CDR2 FYNNEI. Trimming stripped 3 bases from V and 2 bases from J, with 11 bases between. For the CDR3, the DNA is TGTGCCAGCAGTGAGGGAGCGTTTACCTACGAGCAGTACTTC. Amino acid sequence: CASSEGAFTYEQYF.

Worth noting for this clonotype: A much larger clone sits a single nucleotide away, making a read error possible. The chain joins TRBV6-2 or TRBV6-3 to TRBJ2-1; a weak D match, TRBD2 (6 bases). The length of the CDR3 is 15 residues. Germline V gives CDR1 MNHEY, CDR2 SVGEGT. The CDR3: CASSYTSGLYIEQFF. For the CDR3, the DNA is TGTGCCAGCAGTTACACATCGGGACTCTACATTGAGCAGTTCTTC.

This clonotype was observed at least ten times. The rearrangement uses TRBV28 and TRBJ2-3; 11 bases match TRBD2. Per the germline V gene, CDR1 is MDHEN and CDR2 is SYDVKM. The CDR3 totals 18 residues. J was trimmed by 3 bases and V by 3 bases; bases with no gene match: 11. CDR3 region: CASSFEASGGIATDTQYF. CDR3 coding DNA: TGTGCCAGCAGTTTTGAGGCTAGCGGGGGGATAGCGACAGATACGCAGTATTTT.

This clonotype was observed at least ten times. The V and J genes are TRBV2 and TRBJ2-7; the D is unclear. The V gene's germline CDR1 is SNHLY and CDR2 FYNNEI. The germline V and J ends were trimmed by 6 bases and 3 bases, with 3 bases remaining between them. The CDR3 loop spans 10 amino acids. CDR3 nucleotides: TGTGCCAGCAGGAACTACGAGCAGTACTTC. Translated, it gives CASRNYEQYF.

The sample holds many counts of this clonotype. The chain is built from TRBV3-1 and TRBJ2-5; 12 bases agree with TRBD2. The CDR3 totals 16 residues. The germline gives CDR1 LGHDT, CDR2 YNNKEL (reference sequence). The V segment lost 5 bases and the J segment 5 bases; nucleotides outside the gene matches: 9. CDR3 region: CASSTRTSGELETQYF. The CDR3 nucleotides read TGTGCCAGCAGCACCCGGACTAGCGGGGAATTGGAGACCCAGTACTTC.

V gene TRBV27 combines with J gene TRBJ2-5; TRBD1 aligns across 10 bases. Losses at the gene ends were 0 bases for V and 0 bases for J; bases not matched to a gene: 1. CDR3 length: 16 residues. The V gene's germline CDR1 is MNHEY and CDR2 SMNVEV (reference sequence). The CDR3 protein is CASSLSGQGYQETQYF. DNA for the CDR3: TGTGCCAGCAGTTTATCGGGACAGGGGTACCAAGAGACCCAGTACTTC.

This clonotype occurred many times. The chain links TRBV10-3 to TRBJ1-1; maybe TRBD1 (6 bases). From germline, CDR1 is ENHRY and CDR2 SYGVKD. V lost 3 bases and J 1 base, leaving 12 bases between the germline ends. The CDR3 consists of 15 residues. CDR3 region: CAISDYRVPNTEAFF. CDR3 nucleotides: TGTGCCATCAGTGATTACAGGGTCCCGAACACTGAAGCTTTCTTT.

This clonotype was detected ten times or more. This chain connects TRBV12-3 or TRBV12-4 to TRBJ2-3, with a possible D match to TRBD2 (6 bases). This CDR3 is 16 amino acids long. The V gene lost 8 bases and the J gene lost 8 bases, with 26 bases spanning the gap. In DNA, the CDR3 is TGTGCCAGCGATTTTGGGTCGGAGGAGGGCCCAGGTACGCAGTATTTT. It encodes CASDFGSEEGPGTQYF.

This clonotype was seen at least ten times. The chain couples TRBV9 to TRBJ2-7, with D possibly called TRBD1 or TRBD2 (5 bases each). With 0 bases removed from V and 2 bases from J, the gap between germline ends came to 12 bases. CDR1 is SGDLS, CDR2 YYNGEE, per germline. This CDR3 contains 15 residues. This chain's CDR3 is CASSVGWDPAYEQYF. The CDR3 nucleotides read TGTGCCAGCAGCGTAGGGTGGGACCCCGCCTACGAGCAGTACTTC.

This clonotype was counted between two and nine times. The V gene is TRBV5-6, the J gene TRBJ1-5, with D uncertain. The CDR3 spans 18 residues. Germline loops: CDR1 SGHDT, CDR2 YYEEEE. The V end lost 2 bases, the J end lost 0 bases, and 18 bases lay between the germline ends. CDR3 protein: CASSFGFGSQFSNQPQHF. As DNA, the CDR3 is TGTGCCAGCAGCTTTGGATTCGGCAGCCAGTTTAGCAATCAGCCCCAGCATTTT.